This entry lists 32 T cell receptor beta chains sequenced from one sample in a study of blood T cell repertoires in COVID-19. Sequencing was performed with immunoSEQ multiplex PCR; in TCRdb, only in-frame clones are kept and a portion is missing. The sample lists 35,000 to 45,000 clones; 73% were seen once. Sequences were obtained from peripheral blood. These receptor sequences come from an elderly man with acute or convalescent COVID-19.

The chain's CDR3 is CASSEARRGSGSSYNEQFF. In nucleotides, the CDR3 is TGTGCCAGCAGTGAAGCCCGCAGGGGGAGCGGAAGCTCCTACAATGAGCAGTTCTTC. The V call is TRBV6-1, the J call TRBJ2-1; 7 positions match TRBD1. Germline V CDR1 and CDR2: MNHNS, SASEGT. J was trimmed by 0 bases and V by 0 bases; bases with no gene match: 11. The CDR3 consists of 19 residues.

V is TRBV7-3 and J is TRBJ1-1, with D possibly matching TRBD1 (5 bases). Trimming took 5 bases from V and 0 from J, leaving 10 bases between them. The CDR3 is 14 amino acids. CDR1 is SGHTA, CDR2 FQGTGA, per germline. Here the CDR3 reads CASSGAGLNTEAFF. The CDR3 region has the DNA TGTGCCAGCAGCGGAGCGGGGCTGAACACTGAAGCTTTCTTT.

This clone was seen a few times. The rearrangement links TRBV28 to TRBJ2-7; D uncertain. Deletions cut 4 bases from V and 2 bases from J, with 6 bases between. Germline V CDR1 and CDR2: MDHEN, SYDVKM. This CDR3 contains 12 residues. The CDR3 DNA sequence: TGTGCCAGCAGTTCTTTTACCTACGAGCAGTACTTC. As protein: CASSSFTYEQYF.

The V call is TRBV9, the J call TRBJ2-7, with D tentatively TRBD2 (7 bases). The germline V gene has CDR1 SGDLS and CDR2 YYNGEE. Trimming removed 3 bases at V and 3 bases at J, with 19 bases between. The CDR3 is made up of 16 amino acids. In DNA, the CDR3 is TGTGCCAGCAGCGGAGGGGGGCTAGCGGAGATCTACGAGCAGTACTTC. It codes for CASSGGGLAEIYEQYF.

The chain is built from TRBV28 and TRBJ2-7; 7 nucleotides line up with TRBD1. After removal of 7 bases from V and 5 bases from J, the junction contained 11 bases not matched to a gene. CDR3 size: 14 residues. Germline CDR1 and CDR2: MDHEN and SYDVKM. CDR3 amino acids: CASTQPDRINEQYF. Here the CDR3 DNA reads TGTGCCAGCACCCAGCCGGACAGGATAAACGAGCAGTACTTC.

The rearrangement joins TRBV10-3 to TRBJ2-1; 10 bases agree with TRBD2. Germline V lookup: CDR1 ENHRY, CDR2 SYGVKD. The ends lost 7 bases at V and 4 bases at J; junction bases unmatched: 7. The CDR3 loop spans 15 amino acids. CDR3: CAINPTSGRYNEQFF. The CDR3 coding sequence is TGTGCCATCAACCCGACTAGCGGGCGTTACAATGAGCAGTTCTTC.

J is TRBJ2-7 and V is TRBV6-5; 10 nucleotides match TRBD2. The CDR3 spans 13 residues. The V segment lost 6 bases and the J segment 3 bases; nucleotides outside the gene matches: 2. Germline CDR1 MNHEY, CDR2 SVGAGI. The CDR3 DNA reads TGTGCCAGCAGACCTAGCGGGAGCTACGAGCAGTACTTC. It specifies CASRPSGSYEQYF.

The chain employs TRBV5-1 and TRBJ2-1, with TRBD1 identical over 8 bases. Germline-derived CDR1 and CDR2 are SGHRS and YFSETQ. V lost 0 bases and J lost 12; bases outside the gene matches: 8. This CDR3 contains 14 residues. CDR3 region: CASSLGGTGRGQFF. CDR3 nucleotide sequence: TGCGCCAGCAGCTTGGGGGGGACAGGAAGAGGGCAGTTCTTC.

This clone was observed a few times. The chain carries TRBV6-2 or TRBV6-3 and TRBJ1-1, with D maybe TRBD1 (5 bases). CDR3 length: 15 residues. Trimming pared 6 bases from V and 1 base from J, leaving 15 bases between. Germline V lookup: CDR1 MNHEY, CDR2 SVGEGT. The CDR3 nucleotides are TGTGCCAGCAGCTCCTGGGGCGGTCGGAACACTGAAGCTTTCTTT. This translates into CASSSWGGRNTEAFF.

V usage is TRBV5-1 and J usage is TRBJ2-5; 10 bases fit TRBD2. CDR3 length equals 14 residues. After removal of 6 bases from V and 3 bases from J, the junction contained 5 bases not matched to a gene. Per the germline V gene, CDR1 is SGHRS and CDR2 is YFSETQ. The chain's CDR3 is CASTSGRSKETQYF. CDR3 sequence (DNA): TGCGCCAGCACTAGCGGGAGATCGAAAGAGACCCAGTACTTC.

CDR3 DNA: TGTGCCAGCAGTGGGGGCAGGACGGGCCACGAGCAGTACTTC. Protein: CASSGGRTGHEQYF. The chain has TRBV2 and TRBJ2-7; a weak D match, TRBD1 (5 bases). This CDR3 comprises 14 residues. The germline V gene has CDR1 SNHLY and CDR2 FYNNEI. With 4 bases removed from V and 5 bases from J, the gap between germline ends came to 15 bases.

For the CDR3, the DNA is TGTGCCAGCAGTTCTTTCGGGACAGCCAGCTCCTACGAGCAGTACTTC. It is translated as CASSSFGTASSYEQYF. The V gene is TRBV28, the J gene TRBJ2-7; 7 bases agree with TRBD1. Per germline, CDR1 MDHEN and CDR2 SYDVKM. The CDR3 runs 16 residues. V shed 4 bases, J shed 0 bases, and the junction held 9 bases outside the gene matches.

The CDR3, as DNA: TGTGCCAGCAGCTTAGGGGGGACAGGCTATGGCTACACCTTC. Translated, it gives CASSLGGTGYGYTF. The chain uses TRBV11-2 and TRBJ1-2; 8 nucleotides align to TRBD1. The CDR3 totals 14 residues. CDR1 is SGHAT and CDR2 is FQNNGV in the germline V gene. With V trimmed by 1 base and J by 4 bases, 2 bases remained unmatched.

The rearrangement uses TRBV5-8 and TRBJ2-4, with 11 bases that match TRBD1. The germline V gene encodes CDR1 SGHTS and CDR2 YDEGEE. The J segment lost 0 bases and the V segment lost 4 bases, leaving 6 bases of the junction unmatched. The CDR3 is made up of 17 amino acids. The CDR3: CASSKGQGDLAKNIQYF. The CDR3 coding sequence is TGTGCCAGCAGCAAGGGACAGGGGGACCTAGCCAAAAACATTCAGTACTTC.

The chain combines TRBV11-1 with TRBJ2-7; possible D gene TRBD2, 5 bases. V was trimmed by 3 bases and J by 0 bases, leaving 6 bases between them. Germline-derived CDR1 and CDR2 are SGHAT and FQDESV (reference sequence). This CDR3 is 13 amino acids long. CDR3 loop: CASSFGNSYEQYF. In nucleotides, the CDR3 is TGTGCCAGCAGCTTCGGGAACTCCTACGAGCAGTACTTC. The entire variable domain, with the rest obtained from reference TRBV11-1 and TRBJ2-7, is as follows: EAEVAQSPRYKITEKSQAVAFWCDPISGHATLYWYRQILGQGPELLVQFQDESVVDDSQLPKDRFSAERLKGVDSTLKIQPAELGDSAMYLCASSFGNSYEQYFGPGTRLTVT.

The sample holds one count of this clone. CDR3 nucleotide sequence: TGTGCCAGCAGCCTAGGGGGACTAGGGGTATTTGGAGGGACCGGGGAGCTGTTTTTT. Translating gives CASSLGGLGVFGGTGELFF. V and J are TRBV28 and TRBJ2-2; 8 bases match TRBD2. Germline V gene sequence: CDR1 MDHEN, CDR2 SYDVKM. This CDR3 spans 19 amino acids. Trimming cost V 6 bases and J 5 bases; bases outside gene matches: 20. The whole variable domain, remainder taken from reference TRBV28 and TRBJ2-2, is DVKVTQSSRYLVKRTGEKVFLECVQDMDHENMFWYRQDPGLGLRLIYFSYDVKMKEKGDIPEGYSVSREKKERFSLILESASTNQTSMYLCASSLGGLGVFGGTGELFFGEGSRLTVL.

The rearrangement links TRBV19 to TRBJ1-2; no clear D gene. The germline gives CDR1 LNHDA, CDR2 SQIVND (reference sequence). This CDR3 is built from 14 residues. The V end was cut by 5 bases, the J end by 4 bases, with 14 bases between. The CDR3 DNA reads as TGTGCCAGTAGTTATAATCCCGGTACCTATGGCTACACCTTC. Translating gives CASSYNPGTYGYTF.

The J gene is TRBJ2-7, the V gene TRBV6-5; maybe TRBD2 (6 bases). Trimming stripped 10 bases from V and 2 bases from J, with 21 bases between. This CDR3 is built from 15 residues. Germline V gene data show CDR1 as MNHEY and CDR2 as SVGAGI. The CDR3 protein is CAISRAGTPTYEQYF. Written as DNA, the CDR3 is TGTGCCATTTCCCGGGCCGGGACTCCTACCTACGAGCAGTACTTC.

The J gene is TRBJ1-4, the V gene TRBV27, with D possibly TRBD1 on 5 matching bases. In germline, CDR1 is MNHEY, CDR2 SMNVEV (reference sequence). The CDR3 runs 15 residues. Trimming stripped 5 bases from V and 3 bases from J, with 13 bases between. Here the CDR3 reads CASSPQGHPNEKLFF. CDR3 in DNA: TGTGCCAGCAGTCCGCAGGGTCACCCTAATGAAAAACTGTTTTTT.

This sequence joins TRBV7-2 and TRBJ2-6; D is possibly TRBD2 (6 bases). Germline CDR1 and CDR2: SGHTA and FQGNSA. The V gene lost 8 bases and the J gene lost 4 bases, with 18 bases spanning the gap. The CDR3 is 16 amino acids. CDR3 residues: CASLPTGGTGANVLTF. The CDR3 DNA sequence: TGTGCCAGCCTTCCGACCGGGGGAACCGGGGCCAACGTCCTGACTTTC.

The rearrangement joins TRBV30 to TRBJ1-5; D is ambiguous. Germline CDR1 GTSNPN, CDR2 SVGIG (reference sequence). V was shortened by 3 bases and J by 0 bases, with 12 bases between the two germline ends. The CDR3 sequence is 15 residues long. The DNA for the CDR3 is TGTGCCTGGAGAAGCGGGCAGTCTAGCAATCAGCCCCAGCATTTT. Translating it yields CAWRSGQSSNQPQHF.

Worth noting for this clone: One end of the junction varies from germline; a read error may be responsible. V is TRBV28 and J is TRBJ1-1; 8 positions match TRBD1. There are 11 residues in the CDR3. Germline V CDR1 and CDR2: MDHEN, SYDVKM. As DNA, the CDR3 is TGTGCCAGCAGATCGGACAGGGCCGAAACCTTT. Protein sequence: CASRSDRAETF.

This sequence joins TRBV7-2 and TRBJ1-5, with 9 bases matching TRBD1. The germline V gene has CDR1 SGHTA and CDR2 FQGNSA. V gave up 4 bases and J gave up 6 bases; unmatched junction bases: 4. The CDR3 is made up of 14 amino acids. The CDR3 coding sequence is TGTGCCAGCAGCTCACGGACAGGGGCTCAGCCCCAGCATTTT. Translation: CASSSRTGAQPQHF.

V and J are TRBV13 and TRBJ1-2, with D possibly TRBD1 on 6 matching bases. The ends were cut back, 4 bases at V and 8 bases at J, with 17 bases in the middle. The CDR3 contains 14 residues. Germline V lookup: CDR1 PRHDT, CDR2 FYEKMQ (reference sequence). This CDR3 is CASSYRTALRGYTF. Written as DNA, the CDR3 is TGTGCCAGCAGCTACCGGACAGCCCTTAGGGGCTACACCTTC.

There are a few counts of this clone. This chain connects TRBV28 to TRBJ2-1, with 7 bases that match TRBD2. V was clipped by 3 bases and J by 8 bases; unmatched bases: 4. The germline V gene has CDR1 MDHEN and CDR2 SYDVKM. This CDR3 has 13 residues. CDR3 protein: CASSFGLADEQFF. The CDR3 DNA reads TGTGCCAGCAGTTTCGGGCTAGCGGATGAGCAGTTCTTC.

About this clone itself: At one end the junction does not follow the germline gene, possibly because of a read error. V usage is TRBV19 and J usage is TRBJ2-3, with D possibly TRBD2 on 6 matching bases. This CDR3 contains 16 residues. Looked up from germline, CDR1 is LNHDA and CDR2 is SQIVND (reference sequence). The CDR3 region has the DNA TGTGCCAATAGTTGGGGGAGGCTATCTAGCACAGATACGCAGTATTTT. It translates to CANSWGRLSSTDTQYF. The full variable domain, completed using reference TRBV19 and TRBJ2-3, is DGGITQSPKYLFRKEGQNVTLSCEQNLNHDAMYWYRQDPGQGLRLIYYSQIVNDFQKGDIAEGYSVSREKKESFPLTVTSAQKNPTAFYLCANSWGRLSSTDTQYFGPGTRLTVL.

The rearrangement joins TRBV7-9 to TRBJ2-3; tentative D call: TRBD1 (6 bases). CDR1 and CDR2 (germline): SEHNR, FQNEAQ (reference sequence). The CDR3 has 14 residues. The V end was cut by 1 base, the J end by 14 bases, with 19 bases between. The CDR3 region is CASSLEGVGASLYF. DNA of the CDR3: TGTGCCAGCAGCTTAGAGGGGGTAGGGGCCTCGCTGTATTTT. Complete variable domain (other parts from reference TRBV7-9 and TRBJ2-3): DTGVSQNPRHKITKRGQNVTFRCDPISEHNRLYWYRQTLGQGPEFLTYFQNEAQLEKSRLLSDRFSAERPKGSFSTLEIQRTEQGDSAMYLCASSLEGVGASLYFGPGTRLTVL.

Comment on this clone: This CDR3 is also generated by other DNA sequences in the sample. The chain uses TRBV28 and TRBJ2-7; 7 positions match TRBD1. CDR1 and CDR2 from the germline V gene are MDHEN and SYDVKM. The CDR3 covers 14 residues. J lost 5 bases, V lost 3 bases, and 7 bases had no gene match. The CDR3 nucleotides are TGTGCCAGCAGTTTCGCAGGGGGTTTAAACGAGCAGTACTTC. It codes for CASSFAGGLNEQYF.

The chain joins TRBV6-5 to TRBJ1-1, with a weak D call TRBD1 (5 bases). The CDR3 covers 13 residues. CDR1 is MNHEY, CDR2 SVGAGI, per germline. The V end lost 8 bases, the J end lost 5 bases, and 15 bases lay between the germline ends. CDR3 DNA: TGTGCCAGCCAAGGAAGGGGAAAAACTGAAGCTTTCTTT. It codes for CASQGRGKTEAFF.

The genes are TRBV7-3 and TRBJ2-1; 8 nucleotides align to TRBD2. Trimming cost V 5 bases and J 7 bases; bases outside gene matches: 10. CDR1 and CDR2 from the germline V gene are SGHTA and FQGTGA. The CDR3 spans 15 residues. The CDR3 DNA reads as TGTGCCAGCAGCCGGGGACTAGTTCGTGGTAATGAGCAGTTCTTC. The encoded protein is CASSRGLVRGNEQFF.

A note on this clone: This may stem from a read error, because a much larger clone lies one nucleotide away. This chain connects TRBV7-3 to TRBJ2-6; TRBD2 might be the D (6 bases). CDR1 and CDR2 from the germline V gene are SGHTA and FQGTGA. The CDR3 loop spans 15 amino acids. Trimming cost V 2 bases and J 1 base, with 6 bases left between them. Here the CDR3 reads CASSLAGSGANVLTF. The CDR3 DNA sequence: TGTGCCAGCAGCTTAGCGGGGTCTGGGGCCAACGTCCTGACTTTC. Full variable domain (outside the CDR3, taken from reference TRBV7-3 and TRBJ2-6): GAGVSQTPSNKVTEKGKYVELRCDPISGHTALYWYRQSLGQGPEFLIYFQGTGAADDSGLPNDRFFAVRPEGSVSTLKIQRTERGDSAVYLCASSLAGSGANVLTFGAGSRLTVL.

J is TRBJ2-5 and V is TRBV5-1, with 8 bases that match TRBD2. The CDR3 consists of 15 residues. V dropped 4 bases and J dropped 2; count of bases not matched to a gene: 7. CDR1 is SGHRS and CDR2 is YFSETQ in the germline V gene. This chain's CDR3 is CASSPGTRGQETQYF. CDR3 in DNA: TGCGCCAGCAGCCCGGGGACTAGGGGGCAAGAGACCCAGTACTTC.